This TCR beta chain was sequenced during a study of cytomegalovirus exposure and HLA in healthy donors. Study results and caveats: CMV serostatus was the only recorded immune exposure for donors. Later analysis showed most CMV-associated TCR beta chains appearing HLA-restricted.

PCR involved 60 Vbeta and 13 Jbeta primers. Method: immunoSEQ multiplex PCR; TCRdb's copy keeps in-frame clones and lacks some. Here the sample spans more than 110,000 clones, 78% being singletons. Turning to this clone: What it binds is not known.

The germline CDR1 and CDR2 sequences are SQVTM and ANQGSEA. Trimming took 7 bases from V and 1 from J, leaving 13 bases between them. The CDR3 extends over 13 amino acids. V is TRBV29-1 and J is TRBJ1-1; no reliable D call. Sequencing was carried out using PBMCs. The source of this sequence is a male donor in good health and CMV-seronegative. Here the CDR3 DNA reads TGCAGCGCTCGAGAGGGTCCGAACACTGAAGCTTTCTTT. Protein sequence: CSAREGPNTEAFF.